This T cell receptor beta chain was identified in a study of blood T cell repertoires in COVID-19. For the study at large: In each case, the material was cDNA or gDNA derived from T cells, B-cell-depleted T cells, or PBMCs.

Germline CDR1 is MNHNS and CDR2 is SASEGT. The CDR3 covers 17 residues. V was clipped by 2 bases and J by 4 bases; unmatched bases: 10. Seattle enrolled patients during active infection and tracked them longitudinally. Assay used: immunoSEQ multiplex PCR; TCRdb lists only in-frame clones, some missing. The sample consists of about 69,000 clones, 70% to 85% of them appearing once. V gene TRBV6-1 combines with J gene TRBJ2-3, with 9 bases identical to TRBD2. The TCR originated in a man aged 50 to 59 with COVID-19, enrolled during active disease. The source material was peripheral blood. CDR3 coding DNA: TGTGCCAGCAGTGAAACCGAGGCGGGGGGGCCCGCAGATACGCAGTATTTT. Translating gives CASSETEAGGPADTQYF.